The source of this TCR beta chain is a study of T-cell reconstitution after alpha-beta-depleted transplantation in children. V gave up 9 bases and J gave up 9 bases, with 19 bases separating them. The CDR3 totals 13 residues. CDR1 and CDR2 (germline): SGHRS, YFSETQ. Using unique molecular identifiers, the investigators prepared the TCRbeta library. MiXCR was run by TCRdb on the PCR reads, yielding one entry per CDR3 protein. The sample carries around 490,000 distinct CDR3 sequences, about an eighth recorded once. Many counts were recorded for this clonotype. V usage is TRBV5-1 and J usage is TRBJ2-1; D gene ambiguous. The sample was PBMCs, mostly from graft donor cells, taken 180 days after TCRalphabeta/CD19-depleted stem cell transplant. This TCR came from a female patient aged 2-9 years who had a stem cell transplant for aplastic anemia, so the T cells may come from the graft donor. CDR3 coding DNA: TGCGCCACCGGTTGGCAGGCAGCCGGTGAGCAGTTCTTC. Protein: CATGWQAAGEQFF.